This passage covers 32 T cell receptor beta chains from one sample sequenced in a study of blood T cells in healthy people across ages. Combining a sample-barcoded 5' primer with a J-beta primer mix, a second PCR ran for roughly 7 to 11 cycles. MiXCR, applied by TCRdb to the 5' RACE reads, yields one record per CDR3 protein. The table has hundreds of thousands of distinct CDR3 sequences, roughly 50% seen once. Sequenced material: blood. The receptors stem from a young man in good health.

The chain recombines TRBV20-1 with TRBJ1-1, with 9 bases identical to TRBD1. The CDR3 contains 15 residues. J lost 0 bases, V lost 3 bases, and 5 bases had no gene match. Germline V gives CDR1 DFQATT, CDR2 SNEGSKA (reference sequence). The CDR3 loop reads CSARRQGVLNTEAFF. CDR3 in DNA: TGCAGTGCTAGGAGACAGGGGGTGTTGAACACTGAAGCTTTCTTT.

This sequence joins TRBV10-3 and TRBJ1-2, with D maybe TRBD1 (6 bases). This CDR3 spans 11 amino acids. CDR1 and CDR2 from the germline V gene are ENHRY and SYGVKD. V lost 6 bases and J 8 bases, leaving 10 bases between the germline ends. CDR3 nucleotides: TGTGCCATCAGGGACAGACCCGGCTACACCTTC. Amino acids: CAIRDRPGYTF.

The V and J genes are TRBV4-3 and TRBJ1-1; 7 bases align to TRBD1. Trimming cost V 3 bases and J 3 bases; bases outside gene matches: 7. The CDR3 totals 15 residues. CDR1 and CDR2 from the germline V gene are LGHNA and YSLEER. This CDR3 reads CASSQRQGWYTEAFF. CDR3 DNA sequence: TGCGCCAGCAGCCAGAGACAGGGTTGGTACACTGAAGCTTTCTTT.

The chain couples TRBV12-3 or TRBV12-4 to TRBJ2-7, with TRBD2 identical over 8 bases. V was clipped by 7 bases and J by 4 bases; unmatched bases: 6. This CDR3 spans 13 amino acids. The CDR3 sequence is CASTWGGRYEQYF. The CDR3, as DNA: TGTGCCAGCACCTGGGGCGGGAGGTACGAGCAGTACTTC.

The genes are TRBV30 and TRBJ2-3, with D perhaps matching TRBD2 (5 bases). Germline assignment: CDR1 GTSNPN and CDR2 SVGIG (reference sequence). The CDR3 loop spans 12 amino acids. Trimming removed 7 bases at V and 2 bases at J, with 10 bases between. This CDR3 is CASQRSTDTQYF. Here the CDR3 DNA reads TGTGCCTCCCAGCGGTCCACAGATACGCAGTATTTT.

This rearrangement joins TRBV7-2 to TRBJ2-5, with 7 bases fitting TRBD2. Germline V CDR1 and CDR2: SGHTA, FQGNSA. The CDR3 length is 15 residues. With 1 base clipped from V and 5 bases from J, the junction kept 7 bases outside the gene matches. CDR3 sequence: CASSLGYGRRETQYF. The CDR3 DNA follows: TGTGCCAGCAGCTTAGGTTACGGGAGGAGGGAGACCCAGTACTTC.

This clonotype appeared a few times. The rearrangement links TRBV25-1 to TRBJ2-2; D might be TRBD1 (7 bases). The germline V gene encodes CDR1 MGHDK and CDR2 SYGVNS. The germline V and J ends were trimmed by 2 bases and 4 bases, with 8 bases remaining between them. This CDR3 is 14 amino acids long. CDR3 sequence: CASSEQGGTGELFF. As DNA, the CDR3 is TGTGCCAGCAGTGAACAGGGGGGCACCGGGGAGCTGTTTTTT. The whole variable domain, filled in from reference TRBV25-1 and TRBJ2-2, reads EADIYQTPRYLVIGTGKKITLECSQTMGHDKMYWYQQDPGMELHLIHYSYGVNSTEKGDLSSESTVSRIRTEHFPLTLESARPSHTSQYLCASSEQGGTGELFFGEGSRLTVL.

This sequence joins TRBV20-1 and TRBJ2-7; the match to TRBD2 covers 13 bases. Germline V gene sequence: CDR1 DFQATT, CDR2 SNEGSKA (reference sequence). The CDR3 has 16 residues. J gave up 1 base and V 1 base, and 4 bases lay outside the gene matches. The CDR3 DNA is TGCAGTGCTAGAGGGACTAGCGGGAGCTGGTCCTACGAGCAGTACTTC. Amino acids: CSARGTSGSWSYEQYF.

This rearrangement joins TRBV20-1 to TRBJ2-4; D is undetermined. Near its end, the DNA agrees better with TRBJ2-7, so the J call may be wrong. Germline V gene sequence: CDR1 DFQATT, CDR2 SNEGSKA (reference sequence). This CDR3 has 11 residues. The CDR3 reads CSARFLYEQYF. DNA for the CDR3: TGCAGTGCTAGATTCTTATACGAGCAGTACTTC.

The chain couples TRBV2 to TRBJ2-1; 8 nucleotides match TRBD2. J lost 5 bases, V lost 4 bases, and 7 bases had no gene match. This CDR3 has 15 amino acids. Per the germline V gene, CDR1 is SNHLY and CDR2 is FYNNEI. For the CDR3, the DNA is TGTGCCAGCAGTGTAATAGGACTAGCCGACAATGAGCAGTTCTTC. This encodes CASSVIGLADNEQFF.

This clonotype showed up just a few times. This CDR3 reads CSAGLAVTNNEQFF. DNA of the CDR3: TGCAGTGCTGGGTTAGCGGTGACGAACAATGAGCAGTTCTTC. V usage is TRBV20-1 and J usage is TRBJ2-1; a possible D gene is TRBD2 (6 bases). This CDR3 comprises 14 residues. The ends were cut back, 5 bases at V and 5 bases at J, with 16 bases in the middle. Germline V gives CDR1 DFQATT, CDR2 SNEGSKA (reference sequence).

The V and J genes are TRBV7-3 and TRBJ2-1; 7 bases are a match to TRBD2. Germline V lookup: CDR1 SGHTA, CDR2 FQGTGA. The CDR3 is 15 amino acids. V was clipped by 1 base and J by 4 bases; unmatched bases: 4. CDR3 amino acids: CASSLISGVYNEQFF. The CDR3 bases are TGTGCCAGCAGCTTAATAAGCGGGGTTTACAATGAGCAGTTCTTC.

The chain has TRBV21-1 and TRBJ2-7; TRBD1 is taken as the D call from the table, unchecked against the DNA. TRBV21-1 constitutes a pseudogene. The CDR3 extends over 14 amino acids. The DNA for the CDR3 is TGTGCCAGCAGCAAACCGGGACAGGCTTACGAGCAGTACTTC. Translation: CASSKPGQAYEQYF.

The chain is built from TRBV18 and TRBJ2-3; D is possibly TRBD1 (6 bases). V lost 0 bases and J lost 5, with 12 bases in between. Germline values: CDR1 KGHSH, CDR2 LQKENI. This CDR3 contains 15 residues. The CDR3 nucleotides are TGTGCCAGCTCACCACCGGGGGCAAATCTAGATACGCAGTATTTT. Translating gives CASSPPGANLDTQYF.

Concerning this clonotype: It may be a read error: a sequence one base away is much more abundant. This rearrangement joins TRBV29-1 to TRBJ1-4, with D maybe TRBD1 (6 bases). This CDR3 spans 11 amino acids. Germline V lookup: CDR1 SQVTM, CDR2 ANQGSEA. CDR3 region: CSGGRGEILFF. The CDR3 DNA is TGCAGCGGAGGCAGGGGTGAAATACTGTTTTTT.

This chain uses TRBV29-1 with TRBJ2-7; D possibly corresponds to TRBD1 (7 bases). The CDR3 is 14 residues long. Trimming left V 5 bases short and J 4 bases short, with 18 bases between. Germline lookup yields CDR1 SQVTM and CDR2 ANQGSEA. The CDR3 nucleotides read TGCAGCGTTCGACAGGGAGGCCTCGAATACGAGCAGTACTTC. Translated: CSVRQGGLEYEQYF.

This chain uses TRBV28 with TRBJ2-7; 7 bases line up with TRBD2. CDR3 length: 17 amino acids. V shed 3 bases, J shed 5 bases, and the junction held 16 bases outside the gene matches. From germline, CDR1 is MDHEN and CDR2 SYDVKM. This CDR3 is CASSFMAGEGLRDEQYF. CDR3 bases: TGTGCCAGCAGTTTTATGGCGGGAGAAGGGCTGAGGGACGAGCAGTACTTC.

Many counts were recorded for this clonotype. The V call is TRBV4-3, the J call TRBJ2-1; 10 bases are a match to TRBD2. This CDR3 is 15 amino acids long. V lost 1 base and J lost 4; bases outside the gene matches: 1. Germline CDR1 and CDR2: LGHNA and YSLEER. CDR3 loop: CASSQVAGGYNEQFF. The CDR3 DNA reads TGCGCCAGCAGCCAAGTAGCGGGAGGTTACAATGAGCAGTTCTTC.

The chain carries TRBV20-1 and TRBJ2-1; D is uncertain. This CDR3 region has 11 residues. Germline V gene sequence: CDR1 DFQATT, CDR2 SNEGSKA (reference sequence). This CDR3 reads CRALTEDEQFF. The CDR3 bases are TGCAGGGCTTTGACTGAGGATGAGCAGTTCTTC.

This rearrangement joins TRBV28 to TRBJ2-3; tentatively, D is TRBD2 (5 bases). Per germline, CDR1 MDHEN and CDR2 SYDVKM. V lost 7 bases and J lost 0, with 14 bases in between. The CDR3 is 15 residues long. CDR3 loop: CASNTRRISTDTQYF. As DNA, the CDR3 is TGTGCCAGCAACACTCGGAGGATTAGCACAGATACGCAGTATTTT. The full variable domain, its missing parts supplied by reference TRBV28 and TRBJ2-3, is DVKVTQSSRYLVKRTGEKVFLECVQDMDHENMFWYRQDPGLGLRLIYFSYDVKMKEKGDIPEGYSVSREKKERFSLILESASTNQTSMYLCASNTRRISTDTQYFGPGTRLTVL.

This clonotype occurred a few times. V gene TRBV20-1 combines with J gene TRBJ2-7, with D possibly TRBD2 on 6 matching bases. This CDR3 is 13 amino acids long. The germline V and J ends were trimmed by 3 bases and 2 bases, with 11 bases remaining between them. Germline V gene data show CDR1 as DFQATT and CDR2 as SNEGSKA (reference sequence). The CDR3 is CSASGSATYEQYF. The CDR3 coding sequence is TGCAGTGCTAGCGGGAGCGCTACCTACGAGCAGTACTTC.

V usage is TRBV7-2 and J usage is TRBJ2-5; D remains unclear. This CDR3 comprises 15 residues. V was cut by 3 bases and J by 2 bases, with 13 bases left in between. The germline V gene encodes CDR1 SGHTA and CDR2 FQGNSA. The CDR3 sequence is CASSFGDRVQETQYF. Here the CDR3 DNA reads TGTGCCAGCAGCTTCGGTGACCGGGTGCAAGAGACCCAGTACTTC.

The DNA for the CDR3 is TGCAGCGGGACGGGGGAGGGGAGAGAATCGCAGTATTTT. Translating it yields CSGTGEGRESQYF. The J gene is TRBJ2-3, the V gene TRBV29-1; TRBD2 agrees at 7 bases. Trimming took 7 bases from V and 10 from J; bases not matched to a gene: 14. The CDR3 runs to 13 residues. Germline V gene lookup returns CDR1 SQVTM and CDR2 ANQGSEA.

This sequence joins TRBV12-3 or TRBV12-4 and TRBJ2-6, with 12 bases that match TRBD2. The V and J ends lost 8 bases and 0 bases, in that order; junction bases with no gene match: 17. The CDR3 extends over 21 amino acids. CDR3 sequence: CASVMYARGLAGNSGANVLTF. In nucleotides, the CDR3 is TGTGCCAGCGTTATGTATGCCCGCGGACTAGCGGGGAACTCTGGGGCCAACGTCCTGACTTTC.

The rearrangement uses TRBV28 and TRBJ2-3, with D maybe TRBD2 (6 bases). The V end lost 3 bases, the J end lost 6 bases, and 13 bases lay between the germline ends. Germline CDR1 is MDHEN and CDR2 is SYDVKM. The CDR3 runs 14 residues. CDR3 amino acids: CASSFRLREDTQYF. The CDR3 DNA is TGTGCCAGCAGTTTCCGCCTTCGGGAGGATACGCAGTATTTT. Combining the CDR3 with reference TRBV28 and TRBJ2-3 gives the whole variable domain DVKVTQSSRYLVKRTGEKVFLECVQDMDHENMFWYRQDPGLGLRLIYFSYDVKMKEKGDIPEGYSVSREKKERFSLILESASTNQTSMYLCASSFRLREDTQYFGPGTRLTVL.

The genes are TRBV20-1 and TRBJ2-3; D possibly matches TRBD1 or TRBD2 (5 bases each). This CDR3 is 13 amino acids long. Trimming stripped 6 bases from V and 2 bases from J, with 12 bases between. Germline V CDR1 and CDR2: DFQATT, SNEGSKA (reference sequence). In DNA form, the CDR3 reads TGCAGTGCGACGGGACGGCTCACAGATACGCAGTATTTT. Translated, it gives CSATGRLTDTQYF.

J is TRBJ2-7 and V is TRBV7-2; possible D gene TRBD2, 5 bases. V lost 3 bases, J lost 9 bases, and 12 bases lay in between. CDR3 length: 12 residues. Germline V gene sequence: CDR1 SGHTA, CDR2 FQGNSA. The CDR3 protein is CASSFLLGGQYF. The CDR3 DNA reads as TGTGCCAGCAGCTTTCTTCTTGGAGGGCAGTACTTC.

The V gene is TRBV12-5, the J gene TRBJ2-3, with D hard to call. Germline CDR1 is LGHNT and CDR2 is FRNRAP. This CDR3 contains 14 residues. Trimming left V 10 bases short and J 2 bases short, with 16 bases between. The CDR3 sequence is CATRSTAFTDTQYF. CDR3 bases: TGTGCTACACGCTCCACAGCGTTCACAGATACGCAGTATTTT.

This clonotype has a handful of counts. J is TRBJ1-4 and V is TRBV10-3; D is unresolved. Trimming took 4 bases from V and 0 from J, leaving 12 bases between them. This CDR3 spans 16 amino acids. The germline gives CDR1 ENHRY, CDR2 SYGVKD. The CDR3 region is CAISALESATNEKLFF. Written as DNA, the CDR3 is TGTGCCATCAGTGCTTTGGAGTCAGCAACTAATGAAAAACTGTTTTTT.

The rearrangement links TRBV27 to TRBJ2-1, with TRBD2 matching over 9 bases. CDR1 and CDR2 from the germline V gene are MNHEY and SMNVEV (reference sequence). This CDR3 has 16 residues. The junction had 10 bases not matched to a gene; V was cut back by 0 bases and J by 10 bases. The CDR3 DNA follows: TGTGCCAGCAGTTTATCGATAGGCGGGGGGGCTATAGAGCAGTTCTTC. It encodes CASSLSIGGGAIEQFF.

The chain employs TRBV20-1 and TRBJ2-1, with D perhaps TRBD2 (6 bases). The length of the CDR3 is 12 residues. V was shortened by 6 bases and J by 7 bases, with 13 bases between the two germline ends. Germline CDR1 DFQATT, CDR2 SNEGSKA (reference sequence). CDR3 coding DNA: TGCAGTGCCCTGGGACTCACGAATGAGCAGTTCTTC. It codes for CSALGLTNEQFF.

This rearrangement joins TRBV11-2 to TRBJ2-7, with a tentative D call TRBD1 (6 bases). Germline V gene sequence: CDR1 SGHAT, CDR2 FQNNGV. The CDR3 has 15 residues. The V end was cut by 2 bases, the J end by 2 bases, with 13 bases between. In nucleotides, the CDR3 is TGTGCCAGCAGCTTACGTACAGGGTTCGCCTACGAGCAGTACTTC. As protein: CASSLRTGFAYEQYF.